What follows are 15 T cell receptor beta chains derived from one specimen sequenced in a study of patients and donors after allogeneic stem cell transplantation. Each CDR3 protein is one row after TCRdb ran MiXCR on the RT-PCR reads. The sample includes approximately 410,000 distinct CDR3 sequences, 16% of them seen just once. Sequencing was performed on blood, either unsorted or a sorted T cell fraction (not recorded which). The source of these receptors is a human donor who was either an allogeneic HSCT recipient or a stem cell or donor lymphocyte infusion donor (not recorded which). It is not recorded whose cells these are; they may come from a transplant donor.

The chain is built from TRBV6-2 or TRBV6-3 and TRBJ2-5; 7 bases are shared with TRBD1. Trimming took 2 bases from V and 3 from J; bases not matched to a gene: 3. CDR3 length equals 14 residues. The germline gives CDR1 MNHEY, CDR2 SVGEGT. DNA for the CDR3: TGTGCCAGCAGTTACATCGACAGGGAAGAGACCCAGTACTTC. It codes for CASSYIDREETQYF.

The V and J genes are TRBV7-2 and TRBJ1-1; D uncertain. Between the trimmed V and J ends, which lost 3 bases and 4 bases, there was a span of 12 bases. The germline V gene has CDR1 SGHTA and CDR2 FQGNSA. The CDR3 totals 14 residues. CDR3 sequence reads: CASSFTGLGTEAFF. The CDR3 DNA sequence: TGTGCCAGCAGCTTTACCGGGCTGGGCACTGAAGCTTTCTTT.

Many counts were recorded for this clonotype. The V call is TRBV6-5, the J call TRBJ1-1; D gene ambiguous. Germline loops: CDR1 MNHEY, CDR2 SVGAGI. The CDR3 is 14 residues long. The V and J ends lost 0 bases and 0 bases respectively, with 5 bases between them. The CDR3 nucleotides read TGTGCCAGCAGTTACTCGCGGATGAACACTGAAGCTTTCTTT. As protein: CASSYSRMNTEAFF.

In its sample, this clonotype was seen many times. This sequence joins TRBV5-1 and TRBJ2-7, with a tentative D call TRBD2 (6 bases). CDR1 and CDR2 (germline): SGHRS, YFSETQ. V was shortened by 4 bases and J by 2 bases, with 16 bases between the two germline ends. The length of the CDR3 is 15 residues. CDR3 DNA sequence: TGCGCCAGCAGCCTGGCGGCGGGGAGTCCCTACGAGCAGTACTTC. It codes for CASSLAAGSPYEQYF.

This clonotype was observed a few times. The CDR3 loop is CASSLLVYGYTF. The CDR3 bases are TGTGCCAGCAGCTTATTGGTCTATGGCTACACCTTC. The chain carries TRBV7-2 and TRBJ1-2; no reliable D call. The CDR3 extends over 12 amino acids. In germline, CDR1 is SGHTA, CDR2 FQGNSA. The germline V and J ends were trimmed by 2 bases and 4 bases, with 5 bases remaining between them.

This chain joins TRBV5-1 and TRBJ1-4, with TRBD1 matching 9 bases. Looked up from germline, CDR1 is SGHRS and CDR2 is YFSETQ. This CDR3 contains 16 residues. Unmatched junction bases numbered 8, after V lost 0 bases and J lost 8 bases. CDR3 sequence (DNA): TGCGCCAGCAGCTTGGAGCTGGGGACAGGGTCCGAAAAACTGTTTTTT. Translated, it gives CASSLELGTGSEKLFF.

Regarding this clonotype: The germline gene is not matched at one end of the junction; a read error may be the cause. V and J are TRBV4-1 and TRBJ2-3; possibly TRBD2 for D (5 bases). The CDR3 is 15 residues long. Germline-derived CDR1 and CDR2 are MGHRA and YSYEKL. CDR3 sequence (DNA): TGCGCCAGCAGCCAAATCCTCACCAGGCGCGGGCGCAGAGATTTT. Its translation is CASSQILTRRGRRDF.

This clonotype turned up a few times. The CDR3 DNA reads TGCAGCGTAATCCGGGACAGGGCCTACGAGCAGTACTTC. It codes for CSVIRDRAYEQYF. The rearrangement joins TRBV29-1 to TRBJ2-7; 9 positions match TRBD1. The CDR3 runs to 13 residues. CDR1 is SQVTM and CDR2 is ANQGSEA in the germline V gene. The V and J ends lost 6 bases and 2 bases, in that order; junction bases with no gene match: 5.

V gene TRBV6-4 combines with J gene TRBJ2-3, with D possibly TRBD2 on 7 matching bases. This CDR3 has 15 amino acids. Between the trimmed V and J ends, which lost 6 bases and 1 base, there was a span of 14 bases. The germline gives CDR1 MRHNA, CDR2 SNTAGT. This CDR3 reads CASSRGAGGTDTQYF. In DNA form, the CDR3 reads TGTGCCAGCAGCCGGGGGGCAGGGGGCACAGATACGCAGTATTTT.

V is TRBV10-3 and J is TRBJ1-5; D may be TRBD1 (6 bases). This CDR3 spans 13 amino acids. Trimming left V 6 bases short and J 3 bases short, with 9 bases between. Germline V CDR1 and CDR2: ENHRY, SYGVKD. CDR3: CAIRGDNNQPQHF. For the CDR3, the DNA is TGTGCCATCAGGGGGGACAACAATCAGCCCCAGCATTTT.

The chain recombines TRBV3-1 with TRBJ2-7; weak D call: TRBD2 (6 bases). In germline, CDR1 is LGHDT, CDR2 YNNKEL (reference sequence). Trimming left V 10 bases short and J 4 bases short, with 26 bases between. The CDR3 totals 16 residues. In nucleotides, the CDR3 is TGTGCCACCTCGGACGGGAGCTCTTCGACTAGGTACGAGCAGTACTTC. Translated, it gives CATSDGSSSTRYEQYF.

This clonotype came up a few times. The rearrangement uses TRBV4-1 and TRBJ2-7; perhaps TRBD2 as D (5 bases). CDR1 and CDR2 from the germline V gene are MGHRA and YSYEKL. Trimming removed 5 bases from V and 3 bases from J, with 14 bases in between. This CDR3 has 14 residues. In nucleotides, the CDR3 is TGCGCCAGCAGCATTCTCTCCGGGAACTACGAGCAGTACTTC. The encoded protein is CASSILSGNYEQYF.

The chain has TRBV27 and TRBJ2-7; D perhaps matches TRBD1 (6 bases). From germline, CDR1 is MNHEY and CDR2 SMNVEV (reference sequence). The CDR3 consists of 14 residues. Deletions cut 4 bases from V and 1 base from J, with 11 bases between. The CDR3 region is CASSSYRDSYEQYF. For the CDR3, the DNA is TGTGCCAGCAGTTCCTACAGGGATTCCTACGAGCAGTACTTC.

This clonotype came up a few times. The chain is built from TRBV7-3 and TRBJ2-7, with TRBD1 matching over 9 bases. Unmatched junction bases numbered 12, after V lost 6 bases and J lost 6 bases. Germline V lookup: CDR1 SGHTA, CDR2 FQGTGA. The CDR3 contains 15 residues. CDR3 residues: CASSKTGTGLLEQYF. The CDR3 nucleotides read TGTGCCAGCAGTAAGACCGGGACAGGGCTTCTCGAGCAGTACTTC.

The chain joins TRBV5-1 to TRBJ2-1; 7 positions agree with TRBD2. The germline V gene has CDR1 SGHRS and CDR2 YFSETQ. The ends lost 5 bases at V and 0 bases at J; junction bases unmatched: 8. The CDR3 extends over 16 amino acids. CDR3 in amino acids: CASRPDGTISYNEQFF. The CDR3 DNA is TGCGCCAGCAGACCCGATGGGACTATCTCCTACAATGAGCAGTTCTTC.